This T cell receptor beta chain was identified in a study of PD-1 blockade in classical Hodgkin lymphoma. The protocol was immunoSEQ multiplex PCR, while the TCRdb copy is restricted to in-frame clones and leaves out a portion. The sample comprises 35,000 to 45,000 clones, more than 65% of which are singletons, and around an eighth rests with the top ten. Trimming pared 5 bases from V and 5 bases from J, leaving 9 bases between. Germline V gene lookup returns CDR1 LNHDA and CDR2 SQIVND (reference sequence). The CDR3 has 12 amino acids. A note on this clone: The antigen remains unidentified.

Study observations and caveats: The study found that TCR diversity rose significantly by C4D1 in CD4+ but not CD8+ cells.

Every patient was affected by relapse after autologous stem cell transplantation, while exposure to brentuximab vedotin was not uniform. V is TRBV19 and J is TRBJ1-2, with a weak D call TRBD1 (6 bases). The sequence came from a human donor with classical Hodgkin lymphoma. This specimen consisted of peripheral blood mononuclear cells (PBMCs), obtained before the second cycle of nivolumab. CDR3 nucleotides: TGTGCCAGTAGTTCCGGACAGTATGGCTACACCTTC. Amino acid sequence: CASSSGQYGYTF.